The rows below give T cell receptor beta chains drawn from one sample of a study of control samples from healthy donors and cancer patients. Sequenced by immunoSEQ multiplex PCR; TCRdb stores in-frame clones only, minus some. Here the sample spans around 130,000 clones, nearly 90% being singletons. Sequences were obtained from PBMCs. The source is a man aged 45-65 years with head and neck cancer. CDR3s include the opening cysteine and the closing phenylalanine or tryptophan. D genes are given only for firm matches. Some rows have no size entry. The others give once, few or many, or a class for an expanded clone.

V: TRBV11-2; size: NA; D: TRBD1; J: TRBJ1-2; DNA: TGTGCCAGCAGCTTCACAGACAGGGGCGGCTACACCTTC; CDR3: CASSFTDRGGYTF
V: TRBV28; size: NA; D: NA; J: TRBJ2-1; DNA: TGTGCCAGCAGAACCTGGAGTAAAGGGAGCGATGAGCAGTTCTTC; CDR3: CASRTWSKGSDEQFF
V: TRBV3-1/TRBV3-2; size: NA; D: TRBD2; J: TRBJ2-1; DNA: TGTGCCAGCAGCCAAGCATCTAGCGGGATAGGAGAGCAGTTCTTC; CDR3: CASSQASSGIGEQFF
V: TRBV2; size: NA; D: TRBD1; J: TRBJ2-3; DNA: TGTGCCAGCAGTCGTAGACAGGGTAGCACAGATACGCAGTATTTT; CDR3: CASSRRQGSTDTQYF
V: TRBV2; size: NA; D: NA; J: TRBJ2-7; DNA: TGTGCCAGCAATAGACAGGGACTCTCCTACGAGCAGTACTTC; CDR3: CASNRQGLSYEQYF
V: TRBV30; size: once; D: NA; J: TRBJ2-1; DNA: TGTGCCTGGAGTGCCATTGGAGGGGGCGGTGAGCAGTTCTTC; CDR3: CAWSAIGGGGEQFF
V: TRBV6-5; size: NA; D: TRBD2; J: TRBJ2-1; DNA: TGTGCCAGCAGAAGACTAGCGGGGGCCTACAATGAGCAGTTCTTC; CDR3: CASRRLAGAYNEQFF
V: TRBV6-5; size: NA; D: NA; J: TRBJ1-2; DNA: TGTGCCAGCACCGTGGGAGGACCGTTCTATGGCTACACCTTC; CDR3: CASTVGGPFYGYTF
V: TRBV7-6; size: NA; D: NA; J: TRBJ1-5; DNA: TGTGCCAGCAGCCCCCTCTTTGGGCCGAACAGCAATCAGCCCCAGCATTTT; CDR3: CASSPLFGPNSNQPQHF
V: TRBV28; size: NA; D: NA; J: TRBJ2-1; DNA: TGTGCCAGCCGGACGCCCATTTCGAACAATGAGCAGTTCTTC; CDR3: CASRTPISNNEQFF
V: TRBV7-2; size: NA; D: NA; J: TRBJ2-7; DNA: TGTGCCAGCAGCTTAGGGGGCACCTACGAGCAGTACTTC; CDR3: CASSLGGTYEQYF
V: TRBV5-5; size: NA; D: TRBD2; J: TRBJ2-3; DNA: TGTGCCAGCATCCCTAGCGGGGGGAGAAGAGATACGCAGTATTTT; CDR3: CASIPSGGRRDTQYF
V: TRBV18; size: NA; D: NA; J: TRBJ1-3; DNA: TGTGCCAGCTCACCAGAGGGTTACGGAAACACCATATATTTT; CDR3: CASSPEGYGNTIYF
V: TRBV10-3; size: once; D: NA; J: TRBJ2-7; DNA: TGTGCCATCAGGGGCGAGACAGCTTTTACCTCCTTCAGCTCCTACGAGCAGTACTTC; CDR3: CAIRGETAFTSFSSYEQYF
V: TRBV11-3; size: NA; D: NA; J: TRBJ2-5; DNA: TGTGCCAGCAGCGAGACTCGGGGGTCGACCCAGTACTTC; CDR3: CASSETRGSTQYF
V: TRBV5-8; size: NA; D: TRBD1; J: TRBJ1-4; DNA: TGTGCCAGCAGCTCCGGGACAGATGAAAAACTGTTTTTT; CDR3: CASSSGTDEKLFF
V: TRBV28; size: few; D: NA; J: TRBJ2-3; DNA: TGTGCCAGCAGTTTAGAGCCCGTAGGGCGGCCGGGGAGCACAGATACGCAGTATTTT; CDR3: CASSLEPVGRPGSTDTQYF
V: TRBV12-3/TRBV12-4; size: NA; D: NA; J: TRBJ2-1; DNA: TGTGCCAGCAGCACACAGGGCTTCGAGCAGTTCTTC; CDR3: CASSTQGFEQFF
V: TRBV29-1; size: once; D: NA; J: TRBJ2-4; DNA: TGCAGCGTTACTGTAGGGGGAAACATTCAGTACTTC; CDR3: CSVTVGGNIQYF
V: TRBV27; size: NA; D: NA; J: TRBJ1-4; DNA: TGTGCCAGCAGTTCCAAGGGGCTGTTCGCCGGAGAAAAACTGTTTTTT; CDR3: CASSSKGLFAGEKLFF
V: TRBV6-6; size: NA; D: NA; J: TRBJ2-7; DNA: TGTGCCAGCAGTCACAGTCGTGGCCGCTTGAGCTCCTACGAGCAGTACTTC; CDR3: CASSHSRGRLSSYEQYF
V: TRBV6-5; size: NA; D: TRBD1; J: TRBJ1-2; DNA: TGTGCCAGCAGTTACTCAGCCGGGACAGGGGAAGGCTACACCTTC; CDR3: CASSYSAGTGEGYTF